The 2 T cell receptor beta chains listed next were all sequenced from one sample in a study of beta chain features in type 1 diabetes. The whole isolated RNA underwent reverse transcription, so sequencing captured expressed TCRB transcripts. Method: immunoSEQ multiplex PCR; TCRdb's copy keeps in-frame clones and lacks some. This table holds about 150,000 clones, around 10% found once. The sample consisted of central memory CD4+ T cells from blood. The receptors derive from a man aged 18 to 35 in good health.

This clone was recorded many times. This chain uses TRBV7-2 with TRBJ1-1; possibly TRBD1 for D (5 bases). This CDR3 has 14 residues. Germline CDR1 is SGHTA and CDR2 is FQGNSA. V was trimmed by 5 bases and J by 2 bases, leaving 12 bases between them. The CDR3 spells CASSRGLLNTEAFF. In DNA, the CDR3 is TGTGCCAGCAGCCGGGGCCTACTTAACACTGAAGCTTTCTTT. The complete variable domain, with remaining parts taken from reference TRBV7-2 and TRBJ1-1, reads GAGVSQSPSNKVTEKGKDVELRCDPISGHTALYWYRQSLGQGLEFLIYFQGNSAPDKSGLPSDRFSAERTGGSVSTLTIQRTQQEDSAVYLCASSRGLLNTEAFFGQGTRLTVV.

Notes on this clone: A single base separates this from a much larger clone, so it may be a read error. The chain combines TRBV7-9 with TRBJ2-3; TRBD2 might be the D (6 bases). With 1 base removed from V and 2 bases from J, the gap between germline ends came to 13 bases. Germline CDR1 is SEHNR and CDR2 is FQNEAQ (reference sequence). This CDR3 spans 16 amino acids. This chain's CDR3 is CASSLGARGHTDTQYF. CDR3 coding DNA: TGTGCCAGCAGCTTAGGTGCGCGGGGCCACACAGATACGCAGTATTTT.